The 28 T cell receptor beta chains given below trace back to one sample, sequenced in a study of CD8+CD57+ T cells in acquired aplastic anemia. The TCR beta profiling, which covered VDJ combination and CDR3 sequence, was carried out using genomic DNA as the template. TCRdb reanalysed the reads using MiXCR and keeps one entry per CDR3 protein. The data hold approximately 130,000 distinct CDR3 sequences, with 41% observed a single time. Sequencing was done on a sample of sorted CD4+, CD8+, or CD8+CD57+ T cells (not recorded which) from PBMCs. These receptors were obtained from a human donor in good health, serving as a control.

This clonotype was seen at least ten times. The V gene is TRBV12-3 or TRBV12-4, the J gene TRBJ1-2; 7 bases agree with TRBD1. The V and J ends lost 7 bases and 2 bases, in that order; junction bases with no gene match: 7. This CDR3 is 14 amino acids long. The CDR3 bases are TGTGCCAGCATTCCAACGACAGGGAACTATGGCTACACCTTC. Translation gives CASIPTTGNYGYTF.

V is TRBV29-1 and J is TRBJ2-7, with 8 bases aligning to TRBD1. V gave up 1 base and J gave up 5 bases; unmatched junction bases: 10. Germline loops: CDR1 SQVTM, CDR2 ANQGSEA. The CDR3 is 15 residues long. This chain's CDR3 is CSVEGPGQDIDEQYF. Here the CDR3 DNA reads TGCAGCGTTGAAGGCCCGGGACAGGATATTGACGAGCAGTACTTC.

This clonotype was recorded many times. V usage is TRBV18 and J usage is TRBJ1-1; D is unresolved. V shed 0 bases and J shed 7 bases, with 9 bases lying between them. The CDR3 has 13 amino acids. Germline CDR1 reads KGHSH; CDR2 reads LQKENI. The CDR3 loop is CASSPPGYSEAFF. In DNA form, the CDR3 reads TGTGCCAGCTCACCACCAGGGTATAGTGAAGCTTTCTTT.

As for this clonotype: At one of its ends the junction is not consistent with the germline gene, which may arise from a read error. The gene calls are TRBV5-1 and TRBJ2-1; 7 bases match TRBD2. This CDR3 comprises 14 residues. Germline CDR1 SGHRS, CDR2 YFSETQ. In nucleotides, the CDR3 is TGCGCCAGCCAAGCGGGGAACTCCTACAGTGAGCAGTTCTTC. Amino acid sequence: CASQAGNSYSEQFF.

This clonotype was seen a handful of times. A clone one base away is much larger, so this may be a read error. J is TRBJ2-1 and V is TRBV7-9; the D is unclear. This CDR3 has 11 amino acids. Germline loops: CDR1 SEHNR, CDR2 FQNEAQ (reference sequence). CDR3 DNA sequence: TGTGCCAGCGGCTTAGTGGTAGTACAGTTCTTC. Encoded protein: CASGLVVVQFF.

In this sample, this clonotype turned up many times. This chain uses TRBV19 with TRBJ1-2; TRBD1 is a possible D gene (5 bases). From germline, CDR1 is LNHDA and CDR2 SQIVND (reference sequence). The CDR3 covers 12 residues. V was cut by 7 bases and J by 2 bases, with 8 bases left in between. The CDR3 DNA reads TGTGCCAGTACGGGGCAAAACTATGGCTACACCTTC. It specifies CASTGQNYGYTF.

This clonotype was counted many times. This chain joins TRBV15 and TRBJ1-1, with 8 bases fitting TRBD1. This CDR3 is built from 15 residues. The junction had 6 bases not matched to a gene; V was cut back by 5 bases and J by 1 base. Germline CDR1 is LNHNV and CDR2 is YYDKDF (reference sequence). The CDR3 spells CATSLRQGTNTEAFF. DNA for the CDR3: TGTGCCACCAGCTTGAGACAGGGGACGAACACTGAAGCTTTCTTT.

This clonotype was detected ten times or more. V gene TRBV29-1 combines with J gene TRBJ1-4; D unresolved. The CDR3 consists of 12 residues. V shed 4 bases and J shed 3 bases, with 6 bases lying between them. Looked up from germline, CDR1 is SQVTM and CDR2 is ANQGSEA. The CDR3 bases are TGCAGCGTTGGCTCCCCTAATGAAAAACTGTTTTTT. This translates into CSVGSPNEKLFF. The full variable domain, in which reference TRBV29-1 and TRBJ1-4 provide the parts outside the CDR3, is SAVISQKPSRDICQRGTSLTIQCQVDSQVTMMFWYRQQPGQSLTLIATANQGSEATYESGFVIDKFPISRPNLTFSTLTVSNMSPEDSSIYLCSVGSPNEKLFFGSGTQLSVL.

This sequence joins TRBV20-1 and TRBJ1-5, with D tentatively TRBD1 (6 bases). Looked up from germline, CDR1 is DFQATT and CDR2 is SNEGSKA (reference sequence). With 6 bases removed from V and 5 bases from J, the gap between germline ends came to 20 bases. The CDR3 has 15 residues. CDR3 in DNA: TGCAGTGCCAGGCGGGCGGGGGGGCTCGATCAGCCCCAGCATTTT. Its translation is CSARRAGGLDQPQHF.

The chain combines TRBV15 with TRBJ2-1; D gene uncertain. Looked up from germline, CDR1 is LNHNV and CDR2 is YYDKDF (reference sequence). CDR3 length: 14 residues. V lost 0 bases and J 9 bases, leaving 12 bases between the germline ends. CDR3 protein: CATSRDQEHSEQFF. Here the CDR3 DNA reads TGTGCCACCAGCAGAGATCAAGAGCATTCTGAGCAGTTCTTC.

A note on this clonotype: A much bigger clone sits one base away, suggesting this may be a read error. The chain joins TRBV20-1 to TRBJ2-2; TRBD2 aligns across 8 bases. The V gene end was trimmed by 2 bases and the J gene end by 4 bases; junction bases not matched to a gene: 9. CDR3 length: 16 amino acids. The germline V gene has CDR1 DFQATT and CDR2 SNEGSKA (reference sequence). The CDR3 loop reads CSARRPSGGSTGELFF. In DNA form, the CDR3 reads TGCAGTGCTAGACGTCCCTCGGGGGGGAGCACCGGGGAGCTGTTTTTT.

This clonotype was picked up many times. J is TRBJ2-1 and V is TRBV7-2, with TRBD1 as a possible D gene (5 bases). The V end was cut by 9 bases, the J end by 4 bases, with 13 bases between. This CDR3 comprises 13 residues. CDR1 SGHTA and CDR2 FQGNSA come from the germline V gene. The CDR3 nucleotides are TGTGCCAGTGCACAGGACGGATACAATGAGCAGTTCTTC. This translates into CASAQDGYNEQFF.

The gene calls are TRBV10-3 and TRBJ1-2; no clear D gene. The germline V and J ends were trimmed by 5 bases and 8 bases, with 9 bases remaining between them. Looked up from germline, CDR1 is ENHRY and CDR2 is SYGVKD. The CDR3 totals 11 residues. The CDR3 protein is CAISWSRGYTF. CDR3 sequence (DNA): TGTGCCATCAGTTGGTCAAGAGGCTACACCTTC.

V is TRBV6-1 and J is TRBJ2-3, with 9 bases lining up with TRBD2. Germline-derived CDR1 and CDR2 are MNHNS and SASEGT. CDR3 length: 14 residues. The V and J ends lost 4 bases and 5 bases, in that order; junction bases with no gene match: 4. The CDR3 DNA follows: TGTGCCAGCAGTGTAGCGGGAGACGTAGATACGCAGTATTTT. Its protein product is CASSVAGDVDTQYF.

This clonotype was recorded at least ten times. DNA for the CDR3: TGTGCCAGCAATCGTTACGGGGGGGGGTCAGATACGCAGTATTTT. Translating it yields CASNRYGGGSDTQYF. The chain has TRBV2 and TRBJ2-3, with 8 bases that match TRBD2. V shed 7 bases and J 4 bases; nucleotides not matched to a gene: 10. Germline CDR1 SNHLY, CDR2 FYNNEI. The CDR3 totals 15 residues.

This clonotype was observed at least ten times. The chain uses TRBV5-1 and TRBJ2-3; 9 bases agree with TRBD1. The CDR3 has 16 amino acids. V shed 0 bases and J 0 bases; nucleotides not matched to a gene: 2. Germline CDR1 is SGHRS and CDR2 is YFSETQ. DNA for the CDR3: TGCGCCAGCAGCTTGGAAGGGACAGGGAGCACAGATACGCAGTATTTT. Translated: CASSLEGTGSTDTQYF.

V is TRBV25-1 and J is TRBJ2-3; TRBD1 matches at 8 bases. J was trimmed by 0 bases and V by 5 bases; bases with no gene match: 7. This CDR3 region has 16 residues. The germline V gene has CDR1 MGHDK and CDR2 SYGVNS. As DNA, the CDR3 is TGTGCCAGCAGTCGCCACAGGGGGGAGAGCACAGATACGCAGTATTTT. Translated: CASSRHRGESTDTQYF.

On this clonotype itself: This may be a read error, as it is one base from a much larger clone. The J gene is TRBJ2-3, the V gene TRBV19; 9 nucleotides match TRBD1. This CDR3 contains 20 residues. V lost 3 bases and J lost 0; bases outside the gene matches: 16. Germline V CDR1 and CDR2: LNHDA, SQIVND (reference sequence). CDR3: CASSIITGGLRYPSTDTQYF. For the CDR3, the DNA is TGTGCCAGTAGTATTATAACAGGGGGCTTAAGATATCCGAGCACAGATACGCAGTATTTT.

This clonotype was observed many times. The chain recombines TRBV19 with TRBJ2-1; no firm D call. The V end was cut by 4 bases, the J end by 0 bases, with 10 bases between. Germline V CDR1 and CDR2: LNHDA, SQIVND (reference sequence). The CDR3 sequence is 15 residues long. For the CDR3, the DNA is TGTGCCAGTAGTAATTCAGGCAACTCCTACAATGAGCAGTTCTTC. Translated: CASSNSGNSYNEQFF.

This clonotype was counted at least ten times. The chain employs TRBV7-2 and TRBJ1-6; D ambiguous. CDR1 is SGHTA and CDR2 is FQGNSA in the germline V gene. This CDR3 spans 12 amino acids. The V end lost 5 bases, the J end lost 8 bases, and 7 bases lay between the germline ends. CDR3 bases: TGTGCCAGCAGCCCCCAGCATTCACCCCTCCACTTT. As protein: CASSPQHSPLHF.

V is TRBV5-4 and J is TRBJ2-3; 12 bases align to TRBD2. Germline CDR1 SGHNT, CDR2 YYREEE (reference sequence). CDR3 size: 16 residues. The junction had 7 bases not matched to a gene; V was cut back by 1 base and J by 7 bases. The CDR3 spells CASSLFLAGGGNTQYF. For the CDR3, the DNA is TGTGCCAGCAGCTTGTTCCTAGCGGGAGGGGGGAATACGCAGTATTTT.

This clonotype was seen ten or more times. The chain links TRBV20-1 to TRBJ2-1; TRBD2 matches 11 bases. There are 19 residues in the CDR3. Germline-derived CDR1 and CDR2 are DFQATT and SNEGSKA (reference sequence). V trimming: 0 bases; J trimming: 0 bases; junction bases outside the gene matches: 10. CDR3 coding DNA: TGCAGTGCTAGAGATATGAGTAGCGGGAGGGCCGTCTCCTACAATGAGCAGTTCTTC. The encoded protein is CSARDMSSGRAVSYNEQFF.

This chain connects TRBV7-9 to TRBJ2-6; 10 bases are shared with TRBD1. Germline V gives CDR1 SEHNR, CDR2 FQNEAQ (reference sequence). V dropped 5 bases and J dropped 4; count of bases not matched to a gene: 8. There are 17 residues in the CDR3. In DNA, the CDR3 is TGTGCCAGCAGCCAGACAGGGGGCAGCACCGGGGCCAACGTCCTGACTTTC. It encodes CASSQTGGSTGANVLTF.

This clonotype was detected many times. J is TRBJ2-3 and V is TRBV24-1, with a weak D call TRBD1 (5 bases). Trimming left V 4 bases short and J 7 bases short, with 20 bases between. The CDR3 has 16 amino acids. Germline V gives CDR1 KGHDR, CDR2 SFDVKD. CDR3 nucleotide sequence: TGTGCCACCAGTGACACGATCCCAGGGCCTCGATATACGCAGTATTTT. Amino acids: CATSDTIPGPRYTQYF.

J is TRBJ2-3 and V is TRBV30, with 8 bases lining up with TRBD2. Germline V gives CDR1 GTSNPN, CDR2 SVGIG (reference sequence). Germline trimming cut 2 bases from V and 5 bases from J; bases unmatched to any gene: 9. This CDR3 has 15 residues. The CDR3 nucleotides are TGTGCCTGGAGTAGTCGGGAGGGCCGCGGAGATACGCAGTATTTT. As protein: CAWSSREGRGDTQYF.

This clonotype was picked up many times. This chain links TRBV20-1 with TRBJ2-1; TRBD2 agrees at 7 bases. Germline CDR1 is DFQATT and CDR2 is SNEGSKA (reference sequence). This CDR3 region has 15 residues. The V segment lost 0 bases and the J segment 9 bases; nucleotides outside the gene matches: 11. Written as DNA, the CDR3 is TGCAGTGCTAGAGAACTCGCGGGAGAATTTGGTGAGCAGTTCTTC. Protein sequence: CSARELAGEFGEQFF.

The table lists this clonotype with many counts. This chain uses TRBV15 with TRBJ1-3, with a possible D match to TRBD1 (6 bases). Trimming removed 4 bases at V and 0 bases at J, with 10 bases between. Germline V gene sequence: CDR1 LNHNV, CDR2 YYDKDF (reference sequence). This CDR3 spans 15 amino acids. The CDR3 loop reads CATSKDRGSGNTIYF. The CDR3 region has the DNA TGTGCCACCAGCAAGGACAGAGGCTCTGGAAACACCATATATTTT. The whole variable domain, remainder taken from reference TRBV15 and TRBJ1-3, is DAMVIQNPRYQVTQFGKPVTLSCSQTLNHNVMYWYQQKSSQAPKLLFHYYDKDFNNEADTPDNFQSRRPNTSFCFLDIRSPGLGDTAMYLCATSKDRGSGNTIYFGEGSWLTVV.

The count of this clonotype is one. J is TRBJ1-2 and V is TRBV20-1; possible D gene TRBD1, 6 bases. Germline V lookup: CDR1 DFQATT, CDR2 SNEGSKA (reference sequence). CDR3 size: 12 residues. V lost 1 base and J 6 bases, leaving 9 bases between the germline ends. The CDR3 nucleotides read TGCAGTGCTAGAGGACAGGTGGATGGCTACACCTTC. It yields the protein CSARGQVDGYTF.